This T cell receptor beta chain was retrieved from a study of human T cells and chemical hapten exposure (dated by TCRdb to about 2021). About the investigation overall: For sensitization, 2% DPC in acetone was applied to a roughly 2 cm by roughly 2 cm area of upper inner arm skin. Blood was sampled from patients pre-sensitization (week 0) and at 2, 6 and about 24 weeks after DPC sensitization. Patch testing was performed on the upper back with Finn chambers containing 0.01% DPC, and the patch tests were scored after 6 days according to International Contact Dermatitis Research Group standards. The patient cohort, mostly female, included alopecia areata with under or over 50% scalp involvement, alopecia totalis and alopecia universalis. For every blood RNA sample, sequencing covered both the TCR alpha and TCR beta chains. Libraries were pooled for sequencing, and variation in per-sample TCR yields was attributed mainly to small differences in library volumes within the pool. The study tracked peripheral blood TCR repertoire changes in vivo during primary and secondary sensitization to the hapten diphenylcyclopropenone (DPC) in alopecia patients. Patients additionally received weekly therapeutic DPC doses to the scalp throughout the roughly 25-week study period. Blood for TCR sequencing was provided by twenty-nine alopecia patients at one to four time points (pre-sensitization, 2, 6 and 24 weeks). The study at large found these results: DPC sensitization did not change the number of TCRs with a frequency above 1 in 1000, and there was no evidence of changes in global repertoire structure. Because all patients had alopecia, a presumed autoimmune disease, the immune response of the patients might differ from that of healthy individuals. After repeated subsampling, changes were observed in the strength of the expansion versus patch-test correlation and in the threshold at which the correlation became significant. Significantly more large CDR3 similarity clusters were formed by expanded TCRs than by pre-sensitization or healthy control sets, consistent with antigen-driven responses. A positive correlation was found between the number of PT1 expanded TCRs and patch test score, with significance reached at thresholds 8, 16 and 32 but not 4.

The library was built by means of RACE. The instrument was a NextSeq 500. Library preparation attached unique molecular identifiers to individual cDNA molecules for quantitative, reproducible TCR counting. Turning to the authors' computational methods: Samples had a median of 95,638 TCRs, with a range from roughly 23,224 to 700,000. The Decombinator software suite was used to annotate V, J and CDR3 in the TCR reads. To make PS versus PT1 abundance plots, every sample was subsampled to the same number of TCRs (28,000). Expanded TCRs were defined as absent before sensitization and observed at least eight times at the 2-week time point. TCRdb reran the public reads through fastp at Q25 and MiXCR, keeping productive beta chains. When rows share a CDR3 protein, they turn into one entry using the most common DNA and genes. It is TCRdb's table, rather than the study itself, that gives the V and J calls and clone size. Counted in this sample were 42,000 or so distinct CDR3 sequences; about 4% of them appeared once. The ten top clones hold around 26% of the sample.

The time point label corresponds to: patch test 1, 2 weeks after DPC sensitization. Interpreted using the paper, the treatment or condition label stands for: therapeutic diphenylcyclopropenone sensitization with weekly scalp DPC. Total RNA was isolated from unfractionated whole blood collected in Tempus Blood RNA tubes. At every patch-test visit, the blood draw took place before the patch test was put on. Patients were considered eligible if aged 18 to 70, diagnosed with alopecia and deemed suitable for DPC therapy, and patients were excluded if pregnant. Trimming costs V 3 bases and J 2 bases, and their ends lie 14 bases apart. According to the germline V gene, CDR1 reads WSHSY and CDR2 reads SAAADI. The CDR3 numbers 16 residues from cysteine through phenylalanine. Only the CDR3 DNA stays, 48 bases, in frame from base 1. At least ten counts were recorded for this clonotype. It has no known antigen specificity. One base away there is no much larger clone; base qualities are not given.

Sequenced here: whole blood, sampled in connection with sensitization to the hapten diphenylcyclopropenone (DPC). This sequence was found in a man between 45 and 60 years old with alopecia areata. Some clones in this sample may be carry-over from other donors' samples. The chain is assembled from TRBV10-2 and TRBJ1-5, with the D gene not clear enough to name. The DNA sequence is TGCGCCAGCAGTGACCAGAGGTTTGGTCGCAATCAGCCCCAGCATTTT. Its protein is CASSDQRFGRNQPQHF.